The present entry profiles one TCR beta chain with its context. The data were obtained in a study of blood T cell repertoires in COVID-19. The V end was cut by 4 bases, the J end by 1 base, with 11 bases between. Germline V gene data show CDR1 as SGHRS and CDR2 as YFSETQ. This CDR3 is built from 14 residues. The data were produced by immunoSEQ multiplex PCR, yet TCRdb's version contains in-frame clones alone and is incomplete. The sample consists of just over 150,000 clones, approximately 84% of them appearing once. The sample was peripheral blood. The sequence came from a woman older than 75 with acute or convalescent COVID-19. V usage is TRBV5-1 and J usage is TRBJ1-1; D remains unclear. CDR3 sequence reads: CASSMDHGNTEAFF. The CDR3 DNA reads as TGCGCCAGCAGCATGGACCACGGGAACACTGAAGCTTTCTTT.